Below, 28 T cell receptor beta chains from the same sample are listed, as sequenced in a study of blood T cell repertoires in COVID-19. Generated by immunoSEQ multiplex PCR, the TCRdb table keeps only in-frame clones and is missing some. The repertoire holds a few hundred thousand clones, with 70% to 90% as singletons. Material: peripheral blood. All receptors come from a woman in her 70s with active or convalescent COVID-19.

To note about this clone: This sample also contains other DNA sequences that code for the same CDR3. The chain is built from TRBV4-3 and TRBJ2-7; TRBD1 aligns across 9 bases. This CDR3 spans 14 amino acids. Unmatched junction bases numbered 1, after V lost 3 bases and J lost 1 base. Germline CDR1 reads LGHNA; CDR2 reads YSLEER. In DNA, the CDR3 is TGCGCCAGCAGCCAGGACAGGGGTTCCTACGAGCAGTACTTC. The encoded protein is CASSQDRGSYEQYF.

The chain couples TRBV7-3 to TRBJ1-1; TRBD1 is a possible D gene (5 bases). This CDR3 is 13 amino acids long. Between the trimmed V and J ends, which lost 2 bases and 5 bases, there was a span of 9 bases. Germline CDR1 is SGHTA and CDR2 is FQGTGA. In nucleotides, the CDR3 is TGTGCCAGCAGCTTAGGGGGGAGGACTGAAGCTTTCTTT. It encodes CASSLGGRTEAFF.

The chain links TRBV5-1 to TRBJ1-3, with D tentatively TRBD1 (6 bases). CDR3 length: 14 residues. V lost 7 bases, J lost 3 bases, and 14 bases lay in between. Germline V lookup: CDR1 SGHRS, CDR2 YFSETQ. The CDR3 DNA is TGCGCCAGCCGCCCAACAGGGAATGGAAACACCATATATTTT. Its protein is CASRPTGNGNTIYF.

The J gene is TRBJ1-1, the V gene TRBV19; 11 nucleotides agree with TRBD1. The J segment lost 7 bases and the V segment lost 3 bases, leaving 4 bases of the junction unmatched. The length of the CDR3 is 14 residues. The V gene's germline CDR1 is LNHDA and CDR2 SQIVND (reference sequence). The CDR3 spells CASSIGTGGGEAFF. CDR3 sequence (DNA): TGTGCCAGTAGTATTGGGACAGGGGGTGGTGAAGCTTTCTTT. The whole variable domain, filled in from reference TRBV19 and TRBJ1-1, reads DGGITQSPKYLFRKEGQNVTLSCEQNLNHDAMYWYRQDPGQGLRLIYYSQIVNDFQKGDIAEGYSVSREKKESFPLTVTSAQKNPTAFYLCASSIGTGGGEAFFGQGTRLTVV.

The CDR3, as DNA: TGTGCCAGCATCCAGAGGGACAGGGGGCTCGAGAACACTGAAGCTTTCTTT. As protein: CASIQRDRGLENTEAFF. This rearrangement joins TRBV27 to TRBJ1-1, with TRBD1 identical over 12 bases. The germline gives CDR1 MNHEY, CDR2 SMNVEV (reference sequence). The CDR3 spans 17 residues. The trim removed 7 bases at V and 1 base at J, leaving 10 bases unmatched.

The chain uses TRBV19 and TRBJ1-6, with 7 bases fitting TRBD1. Germline assignment: CDR1 LNHDA and CDR2 SQIVND (reference sequence). The CDR3 loop spans 15 amino acids. J lost 8 bases, V lost 4 bases, and 8 bases had no gene match. CDR3 DNA sequence: TGTGCCAGTAGTACCACAGGGGAGAGGGATTCACCCCTCCACTTT. It translates to CASSTTGERDSPLHF. Variable domain in full (rest from reference TRBV19 and TRBJ1-6): DGGITQSPKYLFRKEGQNVTLSCEQNLNHDAMYWYRQDPGQGLRLIYYSQIVNDFQKGDIAEGYSVSREKKESFPLTVTSAQKNPTAFYLCASSTTGERDSPLHFGNGTRLTVT.

In DNA, the CDR3 is TGTGCCAGTAGTACTGGGACAGGGGGGACCGGGGAGCTGTTTTTT. Its protein product is CASSTGTGGTGELFF. V usage is TRBV19 and J usage is TRBJ2-2; 11 bases align to TRBD1. The ends lost 4 bases at V and 5 bases at J; junction bases unmatched: 3. The CDR3 has 15 amino acids. Per the germline V gene, CDR1 is LNHDA and CDR2 is SQIVND (reference sequence).

This chain joins TRBV7-2 and TRBJ1-5; a possible D gene is TRBD1 (5 bases). Germline lookup yields CDR1 SGHTA and CDR2 FQGNSA. The V end was cut by 5 bases, the J end by 5 bases, with 10 bases between. There are 13 residues in the CDR3. In DNA, the CDR3 is TGTGCCAGCAGCGGAGAGACAGATCAGCCCCAGCATTTT. This gives the protein CASSGETDQPQHF.

The V gene is TRBV11-2, the J gene TRBJ2-1; 7 nucleotides match TRBD1. J gave up 0 bases and V 1 base, and 0 bases lay outside the gene matches. This CDR3 is 15 amino acids long. The germline CDR1 and CDR2 sequences are SGHAT and FQNNGV. The CDR3, as DNA: TGTGCCAGCAGCTTAGGACAGGGCTCCTACAATGAGCAGTTCTTC. Its protein is CASSLGQGSYNEQFF. Based on the CDR3 plus reference TRBV11-2 and TRBJ2-1, the full variable domain is EAGVAQSPRYKIIEKRQSVAFWCNPISGHATLYWYQQILGQGPKLLIQFQNNGVVDDSQLPKDRFSAERLKGVDSTLKIQPAKLEDSAVYLCASSLGQGSYNEQFFGPGTRLTVL.

The sample holds one count of this clone. The CDR3 DNA is TGTGCCACCTGGACAGGGATTGGACAAGAGACCCAGTACTTC. Translated, it gives CATWTGIGQETQYF. This rearrangement joins TRBV10-3 to TRBJ2-5; the match to TRBD1 covers 8 bases. V lost 10 bases to trimming and J lost 2 bases; unmatched junction nucleotides: 9. Per germline, CDR1 ENHRY and CDR2 SYGVKD. This CDR3 region has 14 residues.

The rearrangement links TRBV4-3 to TRBJ2-7, with a weak D call TRBD1 (5 bases). V was clipped by 1 base and J by 1 base, with 8 bases between them. Germline V gives CDR1 LGHNA, CDR2 YSLEER. The CDR3 loop spans 14 amino acids. CDR3 coding DNA: TGCGCCAGCAGCCAAGGGCGGACATCCTACGAGCAGTACTTC. Amino acid sequence: CASSQGRTSYEQYF.

The chain couples TRBV6-4 to TRBJ1-2, with TRBD1 matching 8 bases. The trim removed 3 bases at V and 4 bases at J, leaving 4 bases unmatched. Germline CDR1 is MRHNA and CDR2 is SNTAGT. This CDR3 region has 14 residues. The CDR3 nucleotides are TGTGCCAGCAGTGAAGGACAGGGACCCTATGGCTACACCTTC. It translates to CASSEGQGPYGYTF.

This clone was observed a single time. The chain recombines TRBV5-1 with TRBJ1-4, with unresolved D. Germline V CDR1 and CDR2: SGHRS, YFSETQ. CDR3 length: 14 residues. V lost 1 base to trimming and J lost 4 bases, with 8 bases between them. The CDR3 sequence is CASSLTAYNEKLFF. The CDR3 DNA reads TGCGCCAGCAGCTTGACAGCTTATAATGAAAAACTGTTTTTT.

The chain joins TRBV7-6 to TRBJ1-1; D gene unclear. The germline V gene encodes CDR1 SGHVS and CDR2 FNYEAQ. The length of the CDR3 is 15 residues. The V gene lost 1 base and the J gene lost 2 bases, with 11 bases spanning the gap. This CDR3 is CASSLGTRTNTEAFF. The CDR3 nucleotides read TGTGCCAGCAGCTTAGGTACCCGTACAAACACTGAAGCTTTCTTT.

The V and J genes are TRBV18 and TRBJ1-2; maybe TRBD1 (6 bases). CDR3 length: 15 residues. Trimming pared 3 bases from V and 1 base from J, leaving 12 bases between. Germline loops: CDR1 KGHSH, CDR2 LQKENI. CDR3 DNA sequence: TGTGCCAGCTCACCGGGAGCAGGGGTTAACTATGGCTACACCTTC. As protein: CASSPGAGVNYGYTF.

The rearrangement links TRBV7-2 to TRBJ2-1; the match to TRBD2 covers 7 bases. V shed 5 bases, J shed 7 bases, and the junction held 11 bases outside the gene matches. Germline values: CDR1 SGHTA, CDR2 FQGNSA. The CDR3 sequence is 15 residues long. The CDR3 region is CASSTGGGLLNEQFF. CDR3 in DNA: TGTGCCAGCAGCACTGGGGGGGGACTGTTGAATGAGCAGTTCTTC.

Comments on this clone: The germline gene is not matched at one end of the junction; a read error may be the cause. The CDR3 DNA reads as TGCGCCAGCAGCCCCGGGGTCGGGGGGCCAACGGGGGATACGCAGTATTTT. Translation gives CASSPGVGGPTGDTQYF. The chain couples TRBV9 to TRBJ2-3; D may be TRBD2 (7 bases). The length of the CDR3 is 17 residues. Germline V gives CDR1 SGDLS, CDR2 YYNGEE.

The rearrangement links TRBV6-2 or TRBV6-3 to TRBJ2-3, with 12 bases aligning to TRBD2. This CDR3 is 16 amino acids long. Germline lookup yields CDR1 MNHEY and CDR2 SVGEGT. The V gene end was trimmed by 6 bases and the J gene end by 1 base; junction bases not matched to a gene: 5. The CDR3 loop is CASSQGLAGRTDTQYF. The CDR3 coding sequence is TGTGCCAGCAGCCAAGGACTAGCGGGACGCACAGATACGCAGTATTTT.

CDR3 nucleotide sequence: TGTGCCAGCAGCAGAGGACAGGGCGTGGGTTCTGGGGCCAACGTCCTGACTTTC. Amino acid sequence: CASSRGQGVGSGANVLTF. The rearrangement links TRBV5-4 to TRBJ2-6; 8 nucleotides agree with TRBD1. Looked up from germline, CDR1 is SGHNT and CDR2 is YYREEE (reference sequence). The CDR3 is 18 residues long. V was pared by 4 bases and J by 1 base, with 10 bases of the junction left unmatched.

The chain combines TRBV6-5 with TRBJ1-2; TRBD1 agrees at 7 bases. This CDR3 spans 15 amino acids. After removal of 0 bases from V and 4 bases from J, the junction contained 5 bases not matched to a gene. Per the germline V gene, CDR1 is MNHEY and CDR2 is SVGAGI. CDR3 amino acids: CASSYSARDSYGYTF. CDR3 sequence (DNA): TGTGCCAGCAGTTACTCCGCCCGGGACAGCTATGGCTACACCTTC.

This sequence joins TRBV3-1 (or the pseudogene TRBV3-2) and TRBJ1-3, with 7 nucleotides matching TRBD1. Germline trimming cut 4 bases from V and 0 bases from J; bases unmatched to any gene: 12. Germline CDR1 LGHDT, CDR2 YNNKEL (reference sequence). This CDR3 has 18 residues. CDR3 DNA sequence: TGTGCCAGCAGCCGCACCCAGTTCGGGACAGCCTCTGGAAACACCATATATTTT. Translated: CASSRTQFGTASGNTIYF.

The chain joins TRBV6-2 or TRBV6-3 to TRBJ2-4; D is unresolved. V gave up 2 bases and J gave up 0 bases, with 17 bases separating them. CDR1 is MNHEY, CDR2 SVGEGT, per germline. The CDR3 covers 18 residues. The CDR3 DNA sequence: TGTGCCAGCAGTTACATAATGGGCTCCGAGCTAGCCAAAAACATTCAGTACTTC. This sequence encodes CASSYIMGSELAKNIQYF.

The chain recombines TRBV29-1 with TRBJ2-3, with D perhaps TRBD1 (7 bases). Deletions cut 3 bases from V and 5 bases from J, with 15 bases between. There are 14 residues in the CDR3. In germline, CDR1 is SQVTM, CDR2 ANQGSEA. The CDR3 protein is CSVEEGAIRDTQYF. The CDR3 coding sequence is TGCAGCGTTGAGGAGGGGGCAATTAGAGATACGCAGTATTTT.

With regard to this clone: Different DNA sequences within this sample yield the same CDR3. The chain links TRBV7-9 to TRBJ1-2; 10 nucleotides align to TRBD1. V lost 5 bases to trimming and J lost 3 bases; unmatched junction nucleotides: 0. This CDR3 spans 13 amino acids. The germline gives CDR1 SEHNR, CDR2 FQNEAQ (reference sequence). The CDR3 bases are TGTGCCAGCAGCGGGACAGGGGACTATGGCTACACCTTC. Its translation: CASSGTGDYGYTF.

The rearrangement joins TRBV9 to TRBJ1-2; possible D gene TRBD1, 6 bases. Per the germline V gene, CDR1 is SGDLS and CDR2 is YYNGEE. Trimming cost V 2 bases and J 0 bases, with 11 bases left between them. The CDR3 runs to 15 residues. CDR3 sequence: CASSVARTANYGYTF. CDR3 nucleotide sequence: TGTGCCAGCAGCGTCGCCAGGACAGCTAACTATGGCTACACCTTC.

The DNA for the CDR3 is TGTGCCAGCAGCCAAGAAGTCCCGGGGCTAGCGAGCACAGATACGCAGTATTTT. Translated, it gives CASSQEVPGLASTDTQYF. The chain recombines TRBV14 with TRBJ2-3; the D gene is possibly TRBD2 (6 bases). Per the germline V gene, CDR1 is SGHDN and CDR2 is FVKESK. The V gene lost 0 bases and the J gene lost 0 bases, with 16 bases spanning the gap. This CDR3 comprises 18 residues.

For this clone: One end of the junction varies from germline; a read error may be responsible. The DNA of the CDR3 is TGTGCCAGCAGAAGAGGGGGCCCCTCCTCCGAGCAGTACTTC. Protein product: CASRRGGPSSEQYF. V usage is TRBV5-4 and J usage is TRBJ2-7; 7 bases line up with TRBD1. Germline loops: CDR1 SGHNT, CDR2 YYREEE (reference sequence). The length of the CDR3 is 14 residues.

This clone has just a few counts. The chain recombines TRBV7-2 with TRBJ2-1; D perhaps matches TRBD1 (7 bases). Trimming took 2 bases from V and 9 from J, leaving 20 bases between them. CDR1 is SGHTA, CDR2 FQGNSA, per germline. CDR3 length equals 16 residues. CDR3 amino acids: CASSLMGQGGRSEQFF. The DNA of the CDR3 is TGTGCCAGCAGCTTAATGGGGCAGGGGGGTCGTAGTGAGCAGTTCTTC.